The source of this T cell receptor (beta chain) is a study of CD8 T cells in Susac syndrome. Negative magnetic isolation gave CD8+ and CD4+ cells; FACS enriched CD8+ TEMRA. Study findings and constraints: By the study's own acknowledgment, its TCR sequencing and HLA analysis included relatively few individuals.

With 9 bases clipped from V and 3 bases from J, the junction kept 5 bases outside the gene matches. The CDR3 loop spans 14 amino acids. As concerns this clonotype: As yet, its antigen is unknown.

RNA in amounts of roughly 0.5 to 1 ug was reverse transcribed with random hexamers. Via MiXCR, TCRdb re-called the immunoSEQ multiplex PCR reads, giving one row per CDR3 protein. The sample records just over 300,000 distinct CDR3 sequences, 92% being singletons. This sequence joins TRBV12-3 or TRBV12-4 and TRBJ1-6, with 7 bases that match TRBD1. This clonotype was sampled from a human donor with multiple sclerosis. Specimen: CD4+ T cells from PBMCs. The CDR3 region is CASRQGFYNSPLHF. In DNA form, the CDR3 reads TGTGCCAGTCGACAGGGCTTCTATAATTCACCCCTCCACTTT.